This T cell receptor (beta chain) was found in a study of CD8+ T cells in alopecia areata. In the study overall: Treated patients received oral tofacitinib, 5 to 10 mg twice daily.

Remarks on this clone: Antigen specificity is unknown.

Extraction of RNA preceded its reverse transcription into cDNA, which served as the sequencing template. Data came from immunoSEQ multiplex PCR; TCRdb stores just in-frame clones and leaves some out. The data show roughly 65,000 clones, with about half seen just once and about 17% held by the top ten. CDR1 is SQVTM and CDR2 is ANQGSEA in the germline V gene. CDR3 length: 11 amino acids. V was clipped by 6 bases and J by 7 bases, with 12 bases between them. Cell sorting was applied to PBMCs, and CD4+ and CD8+ T cells were collected. The study, taken as a whole, reports: Tissue-resident alphabeta T cells belonging to normal skin likewise get sequenced within scalp specimens.

The sample here was CD8+ T cells sorted from blood, taken at week 0. J is TRBJ1-2 and V is TRBV29-1, with D possibly TRBD1 on 5 matching bases. The receptor's source is a human donor with alopecia areata. The CDR3 DNA reads TGCAGCGTCCGGGGGGAGTCTGGCTACACCTTC. It is translated as CSVRGESGYTF.